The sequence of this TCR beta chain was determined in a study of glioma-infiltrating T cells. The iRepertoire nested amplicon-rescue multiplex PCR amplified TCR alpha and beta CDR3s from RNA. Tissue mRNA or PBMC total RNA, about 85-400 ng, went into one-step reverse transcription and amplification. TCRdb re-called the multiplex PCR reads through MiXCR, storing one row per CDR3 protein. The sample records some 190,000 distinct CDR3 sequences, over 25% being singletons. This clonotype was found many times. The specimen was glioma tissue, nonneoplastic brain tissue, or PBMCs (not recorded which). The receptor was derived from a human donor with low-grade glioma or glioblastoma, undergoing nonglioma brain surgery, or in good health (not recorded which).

DNA of the CDR3: TGTGCCAGCAGTCCATTTTCGGACACCTTCAATCAGCCCCAGCATTTT. This translates into CASSPFSDTFNQPQHF. The V gene is TRBV6-1, the J gene TRBJ1-5, with a weak D call TRBD1 (5 bases). The CDR3 extends over 16 amino acids. Trimming pared 5 bases from V and 3 bases from J, leaving 17 bases between. Germline V gene lookup returns CDR1 MNHNS and CDR2 SASEGT.